This is a list of T cell receptor beta chains from one sample in a study of T cell responses to AZD1222 COVID-19 vaccine. Some clones are missing from TCRdb's copy, which holds only in-frame ones; the method was immunoSEQ multiplex PCR. Of about 180,000 clones in the sample, around 88% were seen once. The sample consisted of peripheral blood, taken on day 0 of AZD1222 vaccination. The receptors come from an adult in good health. Each CDR3 is given with its conserved first and last residue. D genes are given only for firm matches. Clone size is not always given. Where it is, it says once, few, many or a class for expanded clones.

D: .
J: TRBJ1-1
size: few
V: TRBV7-9
DNA: TGTGCCAGCAGCTTATCTAGCTCCACTGAAGCTTTCTTT
CDR3: CASSLSSSTEAFF

D: .
J: TRBJ1-4
size: .
V: TRBV29-1
DNA: TGCAGCGTTGTACAGGGTTCTGAAAAACTGTTTTTT
CDR3: CSVVQGSEKLFF

D: .
J: TRBJ1-1
size: .
V: TRBV7-9
DNA: TGTGCCAGCAGCTTTAGGGGACAACGAAAAGGCAGGAACACTGAAGCTTTCTTT
CDR3: CASSFRGQRKGRNTEAFF

D: .
J: TRBJ1-4
size: .
V: TRBV28
DNA: TGTGCCAGCAGTGCAGGGGTTTCGGCTAATGAAAAACTGTTTTTT
CDR3: CASSAGVSANEKLFF

D: TRBD1
J: TRBJ2-3
size: .
V: TRBV18
DNA: TGTGCCAGCTCAGCGTTCGGGCCGGGACAGAGCACAGATACGCAGTATTTT
CDR3: CASSAFGPGQSTDTQYF

D: .
J: TRBJ1-6
size: few
V: TRBV28
DNA: TGTGCCAGCAGTTTCTTCCAGCCTAATTCACCCCTCCACTTT
CDR3: CASSFFQPNSPLHF

D: TRBD1
J: TRBJ1-2
size: .
V: TRBV5-1
DNA: TGCGCCAGCAGCTTGGGAGGGGGCGAACCCTATGGCTACACCTTC
CDR3: CASSLGGGEPYGYTF

D: .
J: TRBJ2-3
size: .
V: TRBV9
DNA: TGTGCCAGCAGCGCCCTTAGTCCCGATACGCAGTATTTT
CDR3: CASSALSPDTQYF

D: .
J: TRBJ1-2
size: .
V: TRBV5-4
DNA: TGTGCCAGCAGCTTGGCAGTGAACCCGAACTATGGCTACACCTTC
CDR3: CASSLAVNPNYGYTF

D: TRBD1
J: TRBJ1-5
size: .
V: TRBV6-5
DNA: TGTGCCAGCAGAGCTACAGGGGGGAGCAATCAGCCCCAGCATTTT
CDR3: CASRATGGSNQPQHF

D: TRBD2
J: TRBJ2-1
size: .
V: TRBV5-1
DNA: TGCGCCAGCAGCACCGGCCGCGGGGGGGATGAGCAGTTCTTC
CDR3: CASSTGRGGDEQFF

D: .
J: TRBJ1-5
size: .
V: TRBV5-5
DNA: TGTGCCAGCAGCTTGGCCTATCCCAATCAGCCCCAGCATTTT
CDR3: CASSLAYPNQPQHF

D: .
J: TRBJ2-7
size: .
V: TRBV9
DNA: TGTGCCAGCAGCCCGCGAGGGGAGCAGTACTTC
CDR3: CASSPRGEQYF

D: TRBD2
J: TRBJ2-1
size: .
V: TRBV7-2
DNA: TGTGCCAGCAGCTTACACACGGGACTAGGAGGCAATGAGCAGTTCTTC
CDR3: CASSLHTGLGGNEQFF

D: .
J: TRBJ1-1
size: .
V: TRBV6-5
DNA: TGTGCCAGCACCTTGGACCAGCGCGCTTTCTTT
CDR3: CASTLDQRAFF

D: .
J: TRBJ1-6
size: .
V: TRBV28
DNA: TGTGCCAGCAAACTCCTCGGGAATTCACCCCTCCACTTT
CDR3: CASKLLGNSPLHF

D: TRBD2
J: TRBJ2-1
size: .
V: TRBV28
DNA: TGTGCCAGCAGAATCGGACTAGTCTCCAATGAGCAGTTCTTC
CDR3: CASRIGLVSNEQFF

D: TRBD2
J: TRBJ2-1
size: .
V: TRBV5-1
DNA: TGCGCCAGCAGCATAAGGACTAGCGGGAGGGCCGGAGCCTACAATGAGCAGTTCTTC
CDR3: CASSIRTSGRAGAYNEQFF

D: .
J: TRBJ2-1
size: .
V: TRBV24-1
DNA: TGTGCCACCAGTGAGATGGGCCCCTACAATGAGCAGTTCTTC
CDR3: CATSEMGPYNEQFF

D: TRBD1
J: TRBJ1-6
size: .
V: TRBV11-2
DNA: TGTGCCAGCAGCTTAGAGACAGGGGGCCATTCACCCCTCCACTTT
CDR3: CASSLETGGHSPLHF

D: TRBD2
J: TRBJ2-2
size: .
V: TRBV5-1
DNA: TGCGCCAGCAGCTCAGGGACTAGCGGGGGGGCCTACACCGGGGAGCTGTTTTTT
CDR3: CASSSGTSGGAYTGELFF

D: .
J: TRBJ2-7
size: .
V: TRBV6-5
DNA: TGTGCCAGCAGTTACAACAGGCAGTCCTACGAGCAGTACTTC
CDR3: CASSYNRQSYEQYF

D: .
J: TRBJ2-3
size: .
V: TRBV27
DNA: TGTGCCACCCTACCGGGGTGGGGCAGTTATACGCAGTATTTT
CDR3: CATLPGWGSYTQYF

D: .
J: TRBJ2-6
size: .
V: TRBV6-2/TRBV6-3
DNA: TGTGCCAGCAGTGCCGACAGCTACTCTGGGGCCAACGTCCTGACTTTC
CDR3: CASSADSYSGANVLTF

D: TRBD1
J: TRBJ1-2
size: .
V: TRBV5-1
DNA: TGCGCCAGCAGCTCCCAACCAGGGGGCAGCTATGGCTACACCTTC
CDR3: CASSSQPGGSYGYTF

D: .
J: TRBJ1-1
size: .
V: TRBV12-3/TRBV12-4
DNA: TGTGCCAGCAGTTTAAAGGGGAACACTGAAGCTTTCTTT
CDR3: CASSLKGNTEAFF

D: .
J: TRBJ2-7
size: .
V: TRBV28
DNA: TGTGCCAGCAGTTTTGTGGGCAGGGCTTACGAGCAGTACTTC
CDR3: CASSFVGRAYEQYF

D: .
J: TRBJ2-1
size: .
V: TRBV14
DNA: TGTGCCAGCAGCCAACTCAGTACAGGGAACAATGAGCAGTTCTTC
CDR3: CASSQLSTGNNEQFF

D: TRBD2
J: TRBJ2-2
size: .
V: TRBV6-2/TRBV6-3
DNA: TGTGCCAGCAGTTACCTGACGGACTATACTAGCGGGGGGCACACCGGGGAGCTGTTTTTT
CDR3: CASSYLTDYTSGGHTGELFF

D: TRBD2
J: TRBJ2-2
size: .
V: TRBV5-1
DNA: TGCGCCAGCAGCTTGGGCGGAGGCGGGAGGGCGAACACCGGGGAGCTGTTTTTT
CDR3: CASSLGGGGRANTGELFF

D: TRBD2
J: TRBJ2-7
size: .
V: TRBV10-2
DNA: TGCGCCAGCTGGCTAGCGGGGACCTCCTACGAGCAGTACTTC
CDR3: CASWLAGTSYEQYF

D: TRBD2
J: TRBJ2-7
size: .
V: TRBV5-1
DNA: TGCGCCAGCAGAAAGGCACTAGCGGGATCCTACGAGCAGTACTTC
CDR3: CASRKALAGSYEQYF

D: .
J: TRBJ2-5
size: few
V: TRBV6-5
DNA: TGTGCCAGCAGGATACTGGGGGGCCTGGAGACCCAGTACTTC
CDR3: CASRILGGLETQYF

D: .
J: TRBJ2-1
size: .
V: TRBV3-1/TRBV3-2
DNA: TGTGCCAGCAGCCAAAGACGCGACAGAGACAATGAGCAGTTCTTC
CDR3: CASSQRRDRDNEQFF

D: TRBD1
J: TRBJ1-5
size: .
V: TRBV7-2
DNA: TGTGCCAGCAGCTTAGGTCAGGGGGCTGATCAGCCCCAGCATTTT
CDR3: CASSLGQGADQPQHF

D: TRBD1
J: TRBJ1-4
size: .
V: TRBV7-2
DNA: TGTGCCAGCAGCCTCCGGGACAGGGGGATCCTTAATGAAAAACTGTTTTTT
CDR3: CASSLRDRGILNEKLFF

D: .
J: TRBJ2-3
size: once
V: TRBV7-3
DNA: TGTGCCAGCTGTACAGGTTGGGCAGATACGCAGTATTTT
CDR3: CASCTGWADTQYF

D: TRBD1
J: TRBJ2-7
size: once
V: TRBV6-5
DNA: TGTGCCAGCAGTCGGGACAGGGGCTACGAGCAGTACTTC
CDR3: CASSRDRGYEQYF

D: TRBD1
J: TRBJ2-3
size: .
V: TRBV6-5
DNA: TGTGCCAGCAGTTACCCGCCAGGGGGTATAGATACGCAGTATTTT
CDR3: CASSYPPGGIDTQYF

D: .
J: TRBJ1-4
size: .
V: TRBV6-5
DNA: TGTGCCAGCAGTTACGTGGGAGTGGCTGGAGAAAAACTGTTTTTT
CDR3: CASSYVGVAGEKLFF

D: .
J: TRBJ2-7
size: .
V: TRBV19
DNA: TGTGCCAGTACGAAGTTTTGGAGCTCCTACGAGCAGTACTTC
CDR3: CASTKFWSSYEQYF

D: .
J: TRBJ2-7
size: .
V: TRBV11-1
DNA: TGTGCCAGCAGCGTGGGGACGGGGAGCTCCTACGAGCAGTACTTC
CDR3: CASSVGTGSSYEQYF

D: TRBD2
J: TRBJ2-1
size: once
V: TRBV19
DNA: TGTGCCAGTAGTCCCGATGGCGGGAGCTCCTACAATGAGCAGTTCTTC
CDR3: CASSPDGGSSYNEQFF

D: .
J: TRBJ1-1
size: .
V: TRBV7-7
DNA: TGTGCTAGCAGCTTAGCAGAGAACACTGAAGCTTTCTTT
CDR3: CASSLAENTEAFF

D: TRBD2
J: TRBJ2-1
size: .
V: TRBV29-1
DNA: TGCAGCGTCTCTGTCTGGCGGGAGTGGGGTGAGCAGTTCTTC
CDR3: CSVSVWREWGEQFF

D: TRBD1
J: TRBJ1-2
size: .
V: TRBV19
DNA: TGTGCCAGTAGTGGCCGGGACAGGGATGGCTACACCTTC
CDR3: CASSGRDRDGYTF

D: TRBD2
J: TRBJ2-3
size: .
V: TRBV10-1
DNA: TGCGCCAGCAGTGAGGGACTAGCTGGAGATACGCAGTATTTT
CDR3: CASSEGLAGDTQYF

D: .
J: TRBJ1-1
size: .
V: TRBV11-2
DNA: TGTGCCAGCAGCGCGGCTAACGAACCTGAAGCTTTCTTT
CDR3: CASSAANEPEAFF

D: .
J: TRBJ1-2
size: .
V: TRBV6-1
DNA: TGTGCCAGCAGTGAAGGGACTGTCGATCACCTGACCTATGGCTACACCTTC
CDR3: CASSEGTVDHLTYGYTF

D: TRBD1
J: TRBJ2-2
size: .
V: TRBV11-3
DNA: TGTGCCAGCAGCACAGGGGTCACCGGGGAGCTGTTTTTT
CDR3: CASSTGVTGELFF

D: .
J: TRBJ2-7
size: .
V: TRBV15
DNA: TGTGCCACCAGCCCGCAGGGGCAGGACTACGAGCAGTACTTC
CDR3: CATSPQGQDYEQYF